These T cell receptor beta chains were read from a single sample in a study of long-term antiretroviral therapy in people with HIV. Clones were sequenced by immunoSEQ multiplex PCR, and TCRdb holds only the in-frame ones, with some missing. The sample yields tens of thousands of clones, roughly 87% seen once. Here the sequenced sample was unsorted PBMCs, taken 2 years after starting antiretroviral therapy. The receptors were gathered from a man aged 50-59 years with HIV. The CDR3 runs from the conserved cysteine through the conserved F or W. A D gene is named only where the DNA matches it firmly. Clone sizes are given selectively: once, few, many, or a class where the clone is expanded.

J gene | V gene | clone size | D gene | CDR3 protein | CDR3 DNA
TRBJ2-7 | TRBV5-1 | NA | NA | CASSLLGQSSYEQYF | TGCGCCAGCAGCTTGTTAGGGCAGAGCTCCTACGAGCAGTACTTC
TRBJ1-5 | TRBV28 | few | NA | CASSLGLGENQPQHF | TGTGCCAGCAGTTTGGGGCTGGGGGAGAATCAGCCCCAGCATTTT
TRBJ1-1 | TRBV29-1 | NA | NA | CSVHLNTEAFF | TGCAGCGTTCATCTGAACACTGAAGCTTTCTTT
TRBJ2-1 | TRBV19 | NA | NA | CASSIDNNEQFF | TGTGCCAGTAGTATTGACAATAATGAGCAGTTCTTC
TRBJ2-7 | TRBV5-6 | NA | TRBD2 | CASSVRGLAYEQYF | TGTGCCAGCAGCGTGAGGGGACTAGCCTACGAGCAGTACTTC
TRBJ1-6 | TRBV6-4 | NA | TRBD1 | CASGNSRGTGGSPLHF | TGTGCCAGCGGAAACTCCAGAGGAACAGGGGGATCACCCCTCCACTTT
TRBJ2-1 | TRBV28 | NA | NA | CASSLYTRLTGNEQFF | TGTGCCAGCAGTTTATATACTAGACTAACGGGGAATGAGCAGTTCTTC
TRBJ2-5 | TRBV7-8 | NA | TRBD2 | CASSPTGGRETQYF | TGTGCCAGCAGCCCGACGGGGGGGCGAGAGACCCAGTACTTC
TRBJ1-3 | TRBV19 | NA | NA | CASTRGGSGNTIYF | TGTGCCAGTACCCGAGGAGGCTCTGGAAACACCATATATTTT
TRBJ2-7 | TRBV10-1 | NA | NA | CASSPRQALDEQYF | TGCGCCAGCAGTCCTAGACAGGCCCTGGACGAGCAGTACTTC
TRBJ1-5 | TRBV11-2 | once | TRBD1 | CASSSLTGRNQPQHF | TGTGCCAGCAGCTCCCTGACAGGGCGGAATCAGCCCCAGCATTTT